The T cell receptor beta chain under discussion was sequenced for a study of blood T cell repertoires in COVID-19. Study summary: COVID-19 samples from acute and convalescent phases originated in the United States, Italy and Spain. T cells, B-cell-depleted T cells, or PBMCs provided the cDNA or gDNA that served as material.

After removal of 5 bases from V and 4 bases from J, the junction contained 10 bases not matched to a gene. CDR3 length equals 15 residues. CDR1 and CDR2 from the germline V gene are SEHNR and FQNEAQ (reference sequence). This table comes from immunoSEQ multiplex PCR, and its TCRdb copy is limited to in-frame clones, with some not included. The repertoire consists of approximately 250,000 clones, with approximately 88% occurring once and the leading ten covering approximately 1.2%. This TCR came from a woman aged 40 to 55 with acute COVID-19. The V and J genes are TRBV7-9 and TRBJ2-7; 8 positions agree with TRBD2. The sequenced material came from PBMCs or T cells enriched from blood (not recorded which). CDR3 bases: TGTGCCAGCAGCCGCTCAGCGGGAGCGGCATACGAGCAGTACTTC. Translated, it gives CASSRSAGAAYEQYF.